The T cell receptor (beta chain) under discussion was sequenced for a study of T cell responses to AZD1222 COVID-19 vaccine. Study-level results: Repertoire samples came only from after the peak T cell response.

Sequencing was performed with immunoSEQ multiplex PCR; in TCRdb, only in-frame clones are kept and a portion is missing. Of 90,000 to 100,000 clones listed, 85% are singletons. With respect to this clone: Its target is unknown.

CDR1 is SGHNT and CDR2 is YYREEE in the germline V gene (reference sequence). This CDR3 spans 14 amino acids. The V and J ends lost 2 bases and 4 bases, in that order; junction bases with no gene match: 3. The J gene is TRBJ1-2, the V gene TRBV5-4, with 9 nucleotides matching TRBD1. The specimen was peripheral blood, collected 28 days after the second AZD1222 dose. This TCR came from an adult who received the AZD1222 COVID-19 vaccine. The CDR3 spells CASSFPGQGYGYTF. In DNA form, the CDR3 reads TGTGCCAGCAGCTTCCCGGGACAGGGCTATGGCTACACCTTC. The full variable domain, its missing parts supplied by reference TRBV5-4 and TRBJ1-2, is ETGVTQSPTHLIKTRGQQVTLRCSSQSGHNTVSWYQQALGQGPQFIFQYYREEENGRGNFPPRFSGLQFPNYSSELNVNALELDDSALYLCASSFPGQGYGYTFGSGTRLTVV.